This T cell receptor beta chain was retrieved from a study of blood T cells in healthy people across ages. The study, taken as a whole, reports: Comparison with aged donors showed that long-lived donors had more naive CD4+ cells and higher diversity.

Donors were systemically healthy Caucasian individuals from Russia aged roughly 6 to 100 years. The second PCR ran about 6 to 12 cycles with a sample-barcoded 5' primer and J-beta primers. In TCRdb, the 5' RACE reads were re-called with MiXCR into one record per CDR3 protein. The data show 550,000 to 750,000 distinct CDR3 sequences, 21% seen once. In germline, CDR1 is SGHRS, CDR2 YFSETQ. This CDR3 region has 14 residues. With V trimmed by 2 bases and J by 5 bases, 6 bases remained unmatched. This clonotype was seen only once. Its antigen is still unknown. The specimen was blood. This chain uses TRBV5-1 with TRBJ2-7; 8 bases line up with TRBD1. The receptor was isolated from a man between 65 and 85 years old in good health. CDR3 in DNA: TGCGCCAGCAGCTTCTCAGGGGGCTTCAACGAGCAGTACTTC. Translating it yields CASSFSGGFNEQYF.